This passage covers 29 T cell receptor beta chains from one sample sequenced in a study of blood T cell repertoires in COVID-19 (dated by TCRdb to 2020 to 2022). Libraries were constructed by the immunoSEQ multiplex PCR assay. This immuneACCESS table, as held by TCRdb, lists in-frame sequences with V and J called but not all clones. Of the missing ones, under half trace to an unresolved V gene in checked studies; the others have no known cause. For this sample the table gives around 94,000 clones, of which around four fifths were detected only once. The leading ten clones occupy 3% to 4% of the sample. The sequenced material came from peripheral blood. Receptors originate from a man aged 50-60 years with acute or convalescent COVID-19.

This clone was counted once. The rearrangement links TRBV2 to TRBJ1-5; possibly TRBD1 for D (5 bases). V gave up 6 bases and J gave up 6 bases, with 18 bases separating them. There are 15 residues in the CDR3. Germline-derived CDR1 and CDR2 are SNHLY and FYNNEI. The CDR3, as DNA: TGTGCCAGCAGCCCCAGGGAGGCGGTGGGTCAGCCCCAGCATTTT. Residues: CASSPREAVGQPQHF. The whole variable domain, remainder taken from reference TRBV2 and TRBJ1-5, is EPEVTQTPSHQVTQMGQEVILRCVPISNHLYFYWYRQILGQKVEFLVSFYNNEISEKSEIFDDQFSVERPDGSNFTLKIRSTKLEDSAMYFCASSPREAVGQPQHFGDGTRLSIL.

The V gene is TRBV5-1, the J gene TRBJ1-2; 7 bases are shared with TRBD1. The J segment lost 6 bases and the V segment lost 0 bases, leaving 2 bases of the junction unmatched. This CDR3 comprises 13 residues. Per germline, CDR1 SGHRS and CDR2 YFSETQ. This CDR3 reads CASSLGQGDGYTF. The CDR3 DNA follows: TGCGCCAGCAGCTTGGGCCAGGGGGATGGCTACACCTTC.

The gene calls are TRBV4-2 and TRBJ2-7; 12 bases are shared with TRBD2. Trimming removed 0 bases from V and 0 bases from J; junction bases left unmatched: 6. Germline CDR1 is LGHNA and CDR2 is YNFKEQ. The CDR3 runs 18 residues. In DNA form, the CDR3 reads TGTGCCAGCAGCCAAGATTCGGGGACTAGCGGGTACTCCTACGAGCAGTACTTC. Its translation is CASSQDSGTSGYSYEQYF.

V gene TRBV5-1 combines with J gene TRBJ2-1; 11 bases map to TRBD2. The CDR3 runs to 16 residues. Germline V lookup: CDR1 SGHRS, CDR2 YFSETQ. Trimming removed 0 bases from V and 5 bases from J; junction bases left unmatched: 4. This CDR3 is CASSLGSSGRHNEQFF. In nucleotides, the CDR3 is TGCGCCAGCAGCTTGGGTTCTAGCGGGAGGCACAATGAGCAGTTCTTC.

The chain couples TRBV19 to TRBJ2-6, with D unclear. Germline V lookup: CDR1 LNHDA, CDR2 SQIVND (reference sequence). The CDR3 loop spans 15 amino acids. V was clipped by 5 bases and J by 2 bases, with 10 bases between them. For the CDR3, the DNA is TGTGCCAGTAGTTCAAGATCAGCTGGGGCCAACGTCCTGACTTTC. Translated, it gives CASSSRSAGANVLTF.

The chain uses TRBV6-5 and TRBJ2-3; 9 bases line up with TRBD2. Trimming removed 8 bases from V and 4 bases from J; junction bases left unmatched: 7. Germline lookup yields CDR1 MNHEY and CDR2 SVGAGI. The CDR3 sequence is 14 residues long. CDR3 DNA sequence: TGTGCCAGCGTCGGCGGGGGGGCCGCAGATACGCAGTATTTT. This gives the protein CASVGGGAADTQYF.

V usage is TRBV2 and J usage is TRBJ1-5; D not certain. This CDR3 has 21 amino acids. V was trimmed by 0 bases and J by 3 bases, leaving 27 bases between them. CDR1 is SNHLY and CDR2 is FYNNEI in the germline V gene. The CDR3 protein is CASSEAGWQRPAAVINQPQHF. Here the CDR3 DNA reads TGTGCCAGCAGTGAAGCTGGTTGGCAGCGTCCTGCGGCCGTAATCAATCAGCCCCAGCATTTT.

This chain joins TRBV24-1 and TRBJ2-5; 7 bases map to TRBD1. Trimming removed 4 bases from V and 4 bases from J; junction bases left unmatched: 17. Germline V gene data show CDR1 as KGHDR and CDR2 as SFDVKD. There are 18 residues in the CDR3. CDR3 amino acids: CATSDPGTAPLFLETQYF. CDR3 coding DNA: TGTGCCACCAGTGACCCGGGGACAGCCCCCTTATTTCTAGAGACCCAGTACTTC.

In its sample, this clone was seen a few times. The chain links TRBV4-3 to TRBJ2-2; TRBD2 aligns across 13 bases. Germline V gives CDR1 LGHNA, CDR2 YSLEER. V gave up 4 bases and J gave up 4 bases; unmatched junction bases: 15. CDR3 length equals 20 residues. This CDR3 reads CASSRGITSGGALGTGELFF. The CDR3 nucleotides read TGCGCCAGCAGCCGCGGGATAACTAGCGGGGGGGCGCTTGGCACCGGGGAGCTGTTTTTT.

The CDR3 loop reads CASSATGGLYEQYF. CDR3 nucleotides: TGTGCCAGCAGCGCGACAGGGGGCCTCTACGAGCAGTACTTC. The chain recombines TRBV7-3 with TRBJ2-7; 10 bases are shared with TRBD1. The CDR3 sequence is 14 residues long. Per germline, CDR1 SGHTA and CDR2 FQGTGA. After removal of 5 bases from V and 3 bases from J, the junction contained 4 bases not matched to a gene.

This chain links TRBV4-3 with TRBJ1-4; the D gene is possibly TRBD1 (6 bases). The germline CDR1 and CDR2 sequences are LGHNA and YSLEER. The length of the CDR3 is 14 residues. V lost 4 bases and J 6 bases, leaving 12 bases between the germline ends. The CDR3 DNA is TGCGCCAGCAGCCGACAGGTCAATGATGAAAAACTGTTTTTT. It yields the protein CASSRQVNDEKLFF.

For this clone: The identical CDR3 is also encoded by other nucleotide sequences in the sample. The chain has TRBV18 and TRBJ2-7; perhaps TRBD2 as D (6 bases). This CDR3 contains 13 residues. Germline V CDR1 and CDR2: KGHSH, LQKENI. The V and J ends lost 3 bases and 0 bases respectively, with 6 bases between them. The CDR3 protein is CASSPGSSYEQYF. Here the CDR3 DNA reads TGTGCCAGCTCACCCGGGAGCTCCTACGAGCAGTACTTC.

This chain connects TRBV7-2 to TRBJ2-2; D remains ambiguous. Germline V gene data show CDR1 as SGHTA and CDR2 as FQGNSA. Between the trimmed V and J ends, which lost 2 bases and 5 bases, there was a span of 9 bases. This CDR3 spans 14 amino acids. The CDR3 spells CASSLYAETGELFF. The CDR3 nucleotides are TGTGCCAGCAGCTTATACGCGGAGACCGGGGAGCTGTTTTTT.

This sequence joins TRBV7-9 and TRBJ2-7, with 7 bases lining up with TRBD1. This CDR3 comprises 13 residues. Germline CDR1 SEHNR, CDR2 FQNEAQ (reference sequence). The J segment lost 6 bases and the V segment lost 6 bases, leaving 8 bases of the junction unmatched. This CDR3 reads CASSTRQGIEQYF. The CDR3 DNA reads as TGTGCCAGCAGTACCCGACAGGGAATCGAGCAGTACTTC. The whole variable domain, filled in from reference TRBV7-9 and TRBJ2-7, reads DTGVSQNPRHKITKRGQNVTFRCDPISEHNRLYWYRQTLGQGPEFLTYFQNEAQLEKSRLLSDRFSAERPKGSFSTLEIQRTEQGDSAMYLCASSTRQGIEQYFGPGTRLTVT.

This sequence joins TRBV6-5 and TRBJ1-5; D may be TRBD1 (6 bases). V shed 6 bases and J shed 2 bases, with 8 bases lying between them. Germline assignment: CDR1 MNHEY and CDR2 SVGAGI. This CDR3 contains 13 residues. CDR3 sequence reads: CASRRTGNQPQHF. In DNA form, the CDR3 reads TGTGCCAGCAGGCGGACAGGCAATCAGCCCCAGCATTTT.

The genes are TRBV10-2 and TRBJ2-5; 7 bases agree with TRBD2. V was pared by 4 bases and J by 5 bases, with 4 bases of the junction left unmatched. The CDR3 loop spans 13 amino acids. Germline V CDR1 and CDR2: WSHSY, SAAADI. In DNA, the CDR3 is TGCGCCAGCAGTGCGAGGGGAGGGGAGACCCAGTACTTC. As protein: CASSARGGETQYF.

The sample holds one count of this clone. The chain couples TRBV4-2 to TRBJ1-2, with 10 nucleotides matching TRBD1. The length of the CDR3 is 15 residues. Trimming cost V 1 base and J 5 bases; bases outside gene matches: 4. From germline, CDR1 is LGHNA and CDR2 YNFKEQ. The CDR3 spells CASSQAGTGVYGYTF. For the CDR3, the DNA is TGTGCCAGCAGCCAAGCCGGGACAGGGGTTTATGGCTACACCTTC.

J is TRBJ2-2 and V is TRBV2, with D hard to call. Germline V gene lookup returns CDR1 SNHLY and CDR2 FYNNEI. This CDR3 has 13 residues. V was cut by 4 bases and J by 3 bases, with 6 bases left in between. The CDR3, as DNA: TGTGCCAGCAGTGTAACGGACACCGGGGAGCTGTTTTTT. Translation: CASSVTDTGELFF.

Here the CDR3 DNA reads TGTGCCAGCAGCCTGAGCGAGGTTGATGAGCAGTTCTTC. Translation: CASSLSEVDEQFF. V usage is TRBV7-9 and J usage is TRBJ2-1, with unresolved D. CDR1 and CDR2 from the germline V gene are SEHNR and FQNEAQ (reference sequence). V dropped 5 bases and J dropped 8 bases, with 13 bases sitting between them. The CDR3 runs to 13 residues. Looking up the rest from reference TRBV7-9 and TRBJ2-1 gives the full variable domain: DTGVSQNPRHKITKRGQNVTFRCDPISEHNRLYWYRQTLGQGPEFLTYFQNEAQLEKSRLLSDRFSAERPKGSFSTLEIQRTEQGDSAMYLCASSLSEVDEQFFGPGTRLTVL.

The chain uses TRBV19 and TRBJ1-4, with unresolved D. CDR1 and CDR2 from the germline V gene are LNHDA and SQIVND (reference sequence). This CDR3 is built from 15 residues. With 5 bases removed from V and 7 bases from J, the gap between germline ends came to 17 bases. The CDR3 loop reads CASSLGLLSGEKLFF. DNA of the CDR3: TGTGCCAGTAGTTTAGGACTCCTATCGGGTGAAAAACTGTTTTTT.

In this sample, this clone turned up once. The chain combines TRBV30 with TRBJ2-7; D not resolved. This CDR3 region has 11 residues. Trimming stripped 2 bases from V and 6 bases from J, with 8 bases between. Per the germline V gene, CDR1 is GTSNPN and CDR2 is SVGIG (reference sequence). The CDR3 region is CAWSSTIEQYF. The CDR3 DNA sequence: TGTGCCTGGAGTTCTACGATCGAGCAGTACTTC.

The chain uses TRBV11-1 and TRBJ2-7, with 7 nucleotides matching TRBD2. The ends lost 3 bases at V and 9 bases at J; junction bases unmatched: 14. CDR1 and CDR2 from the germline V gene are SGHAT and FQDESV (reference sequence). CDR3 length: 15 residues. CDR3 nucleotide sequence: TGTGCCAGCAGCTTCTCATCGGGGGAGGGAAGTGCGCAGTACTTC. The encoded protein is CASSFSSGEGSAQYF.

The V call is TRBV18, the J call TRBJ2-2; 10 bases line up with TRBD2. V was clipped by 5 bases and J by 5 bases; unmatched bases: 8. Germline V gives CDR1 KGHSH, CDR2 LQKENI. The CDR3 length is 16 residues. Written as DNA, the CDR3 is TGTGCCAGCTCATACCTAGCGGGGGTCGGAACCGGGGAGCTGTTTTTT. Its protein is CASSYLAGVGTGELFF.

The gene calls are TRBV7-9 and TRBJ1-5; tentative D call: TRBD1 (6 bases). The CDR3 runs 14 residues. CDR1 and CDR2 from the germline V gene are SEHNR and FQNEAQ (reference sequence). Trimming stripped 1 base from V and 3 bases from J, with 7 bases between. CDR3 residues: CASSLGQDNQPQHF. The CDR3, as DNA: TGTGCCAGCAGCTTAGGACAGGACAATCAGCCCCAGCATTTT.

The rearrangement links TRBV10-1 to TRBJ1-2; 9 nucleotides match TRBD1. The germline CDR1 and CDR2 sequences are WNHNN and SYGVQD (reference sequence). V was clipped by 0 bases and J by 8 bases; unmatched bases: 7. This CDR3 comprises 15 residues. In DNA, the CDR3 is TGCGCCAGCAGTGAGTCGGCGGGACAGGGCCAAGGCTACACCTTC. Its protein product is CASSESAGQGQGYTF.

The chain is built from TRBV18 and TRBJ2-1; D uncertain. The ends were cut back, 8 bases at V and 5 bases at J, with 10 bases in the middle. This CDR3 contains 12 residues. CDR1 and CDR2 (germline): KGHSH, LQKENI. The CDR3 is CASTMVDNEQFF. In DNA form, the CDR3 reads TGTGCCAGCACTATGGTCGACAATGAGCAGTTCTTC.

The V call is TRBV30, the J call TRBJ2-7; D may be TRBD1 (5 bases). Germline V lookup: CDR1 GTSNPN, CDR2 SVGIG (reference sequence). Trimming removed 2 bases from V and 6 bases from J, with 11 bases in between. The CDR3 length is 12 residues. The CDR3 nucleotides are TGTGCCTGGAGTCAGTCAGGGTCCGAGCAGTACTTC. As protein: CAWSQSGSEQYF.

The chain carries TRBV12-2 and TRBJ2-7; TRBD2, as called in the table, went unchecked against the DNA. TRBV12-2 is termed a pseudogene. The CDR3 length is 16 residues. CDR3: CASRSFYSGRTHEQYF. The CDR3 DNA follows: TGTGCAAGTCGCTCATTTTATAGCGGGAGGACCCACGAGCAGTACTTC.

There are many counts of this clone. This chain uses TRBV24-1 with TRBJ2-5; D gene ambiguous. The CDR3 is 15 amino acids. Germline V CDR1 and CDR2: KGHDR, SFDVKD. Trimming removed 3 bases at V and 1 base at J, with 11 bases between. The CDR3 bases are TGTGCCACCAGTGATAGCCGGGTCCTCCAAGAGACCCAGTACTTC. As protein: CATSDSRVLQETQYF.